The rows below give T cell receptor beta chains drawn from one sample of a study of cytomegalovirus exposure and HLA in healthy donors. The data were produced by immunoSEQ multiplex PCR, yet TCRdb's version contains in-frame clones alone and is incomplete. The data show some 65,000 clones, around 97% seen once. The sample taken for sequencing was PBMCs. Receptors originate from a man aged 18 to 30 in good health and CMV-seronegative. CDR3s leave out the opening cysteine and the closing phenylalanine or tryptophan.

len,j_gene,v_gene,CDR3aa
16,TRBJ1-2,TRBV7-3,ASRRPGGLGITLDGYT
12,TRBJ2-7,TRBV6-5,ASSYPTGTGEQY
10,TRBJ1-1,TRBV5-4,ASSPSTGDAF
9,TRBJ1-1,TRBV29-1,SVALQEEAF
13,TRBJ2-1,TRBV27,ASSPSGGSYNEQF
14,TRBJ2-3,TRBV2,ASSASTGAQTGTQY
12,TRBJ1-1,TRBV2,ASRQTLMNTEAF
16,TRBJ2-2,TRBV2,ASSEDTSSGGGTGELF
12,TRBJ1-6,TRBV7-6,ASSLGAGNSPLH
16,TRBJ2-6,TRBV21-1,ASSGRQGSNSGANVLT
12,TRBJ2-1,TRBV5-1,ASSLDRADNEQF
13,TRBJ2-3,TRBV6-1,ASRPSGAGTDTQY
11,TRBJ1-5,TRBV16,ASSQRENQPQH
11,TRBJ2-4,TRBV7-2,ASSFSGDIIQY
13,TRBJ2-1,TRBV5-1,ASSLDSLINNEQF
13,TRBJ2-3,TRBV7-3,ASSLAGGNTDTQY
13,TRBJ2-1,TRBV11-2,ASSLETGLKNEQF
12,TRBJ1-6,TRBV6-6,ASRIGEGGSPLH
11,TRBJ2-1,TRBV5-4,ASTGTSANEQF
14,TRBJ2-1,TRBV5-1,ASSFLMDRSYNEQF
13,TRBJ2-3,TRBV7-8,ASSPEGGSTDTQY
12,TRBJ2-1,TRBV7-9,ASSFGVAYNEQF
13,TRBJ1-1,TRBV6-5,ASSYSAGESTEAF
15,TRBJ1-4,TRBV4-1,ASSQEGARGPSEKLF
13,TRBJ1-1,TRBV27,ASSFLHSSNTEAF
13,TRBJ2-2,TRBV14,ASSQVAGGVGELF
12,TRBJ2-1,TRBV13,ASSLGSGSGEQF
12,TRBJ2-5,TRBV7-9,ASSLGAGMETQY
12,TRBJ2-1,TRBV6-6,ASSLRDRDNEQF
14,TRBJ2-3,TRBV7-9,ASSLGGGSLGDTQY
12,TRBJ1-1,TRBV9,ASSVGQLNTEAF
12,TRBJ1-1,TRBV19,ASSTGIGLSEAF
11,TRBJ2-2,TRBV10-3,AISAEGAGELF
15,TRBJ2-3,TRBV15,ATSNKLAGEHTDTQY
15,TRBJ2-1,TRBV2,ASSALRGLNSYNEQF